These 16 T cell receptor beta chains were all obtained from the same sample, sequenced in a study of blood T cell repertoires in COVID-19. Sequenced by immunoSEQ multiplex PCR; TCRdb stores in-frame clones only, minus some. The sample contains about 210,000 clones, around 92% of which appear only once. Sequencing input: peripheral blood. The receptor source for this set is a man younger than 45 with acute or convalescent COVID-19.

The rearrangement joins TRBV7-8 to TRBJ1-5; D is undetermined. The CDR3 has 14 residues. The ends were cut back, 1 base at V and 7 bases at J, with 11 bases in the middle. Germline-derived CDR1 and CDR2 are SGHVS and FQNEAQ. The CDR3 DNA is TGTGCCAGCAGCTTAGACCCGGGAAGACAGCCCCAGCATTTT. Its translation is CASSLDPGRQPQHF.

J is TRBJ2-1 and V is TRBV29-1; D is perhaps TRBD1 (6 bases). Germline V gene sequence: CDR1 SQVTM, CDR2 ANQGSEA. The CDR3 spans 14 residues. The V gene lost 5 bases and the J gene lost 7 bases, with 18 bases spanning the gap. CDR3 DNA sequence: TGCAGCGTTACGACAGGCCCAAGTTCTAATGAGCAGTTCTTC. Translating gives CSVTTGPSSNEQFF.

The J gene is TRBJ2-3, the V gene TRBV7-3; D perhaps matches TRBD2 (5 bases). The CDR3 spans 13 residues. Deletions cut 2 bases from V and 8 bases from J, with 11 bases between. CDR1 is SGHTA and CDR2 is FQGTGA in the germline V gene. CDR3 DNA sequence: TGTGCCAGCAGCTTAGGTACTGCGGGTACGCAGTATTTT. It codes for CASSLGTAGTQYF.

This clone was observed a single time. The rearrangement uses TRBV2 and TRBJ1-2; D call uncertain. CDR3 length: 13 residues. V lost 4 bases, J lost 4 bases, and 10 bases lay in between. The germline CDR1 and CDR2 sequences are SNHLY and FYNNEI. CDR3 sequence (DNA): TGTGCCAGCAGTGTAATCCGGGGCTATGGCTACACCTTC. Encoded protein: CASSVIRGYGYTF.

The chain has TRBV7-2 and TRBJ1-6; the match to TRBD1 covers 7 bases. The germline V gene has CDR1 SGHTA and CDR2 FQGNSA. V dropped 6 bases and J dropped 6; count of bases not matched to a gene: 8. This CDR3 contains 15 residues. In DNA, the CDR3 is TGTGCCAGCAGACCCCAGGGACAGCTTAATTCACCCCTCCACTTT. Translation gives CASRPQGQLNSPLHF.

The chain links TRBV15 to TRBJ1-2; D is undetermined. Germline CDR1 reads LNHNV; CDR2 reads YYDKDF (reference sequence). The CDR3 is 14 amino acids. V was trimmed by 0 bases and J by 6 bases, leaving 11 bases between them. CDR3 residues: CATSRDEGLDGYTF. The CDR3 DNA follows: TGTGCCACCAGCAGAGATGAGGGTTTAGATGGCTACACCTTC.

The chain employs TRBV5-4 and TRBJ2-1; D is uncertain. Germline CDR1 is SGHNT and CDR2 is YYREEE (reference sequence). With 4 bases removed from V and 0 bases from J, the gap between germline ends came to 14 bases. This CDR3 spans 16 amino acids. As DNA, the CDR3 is TGTGCCAGCAGCGCCGCTTATCGGAGCTCCTACAATGAGCAGTTCTTC. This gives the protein CASSAAYRSSYNEQFF.

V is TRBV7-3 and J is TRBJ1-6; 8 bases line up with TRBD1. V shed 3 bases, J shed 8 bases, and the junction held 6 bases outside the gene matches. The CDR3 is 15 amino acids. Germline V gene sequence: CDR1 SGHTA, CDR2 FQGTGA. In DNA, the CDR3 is TGTGCCAGCAGCTTGAGGACAGGGAAGGATTCACCCCTCCACTTT. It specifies CASSLRTGKDSPLHF.

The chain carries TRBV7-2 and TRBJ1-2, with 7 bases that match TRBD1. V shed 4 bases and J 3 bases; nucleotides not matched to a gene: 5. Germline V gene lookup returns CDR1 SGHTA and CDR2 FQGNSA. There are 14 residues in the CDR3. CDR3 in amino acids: CASSSGQAYYGYTF. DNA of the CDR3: TGTGCCAGCAGCTCAGGACAGGCTTACTATGGCTACACCTTC.

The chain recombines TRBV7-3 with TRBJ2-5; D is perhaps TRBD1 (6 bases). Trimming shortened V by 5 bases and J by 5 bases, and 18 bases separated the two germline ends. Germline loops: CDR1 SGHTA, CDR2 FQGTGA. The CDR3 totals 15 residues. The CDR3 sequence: CASSPGAGLGETQYF. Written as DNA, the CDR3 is TGTGCCAGCAGCCCAGGGGCAGGGCTGGGCGAGACCCAGTACTTC.

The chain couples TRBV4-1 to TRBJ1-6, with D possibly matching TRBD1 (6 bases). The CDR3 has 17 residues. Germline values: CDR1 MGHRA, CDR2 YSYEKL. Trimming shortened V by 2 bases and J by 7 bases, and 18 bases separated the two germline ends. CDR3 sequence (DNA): TGCGCCAGCAGCCAAATGGTGGGGTCAGGGGACAATTCACCCCTCCACTTT. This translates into CASSQMVGSGDNSPLHF.

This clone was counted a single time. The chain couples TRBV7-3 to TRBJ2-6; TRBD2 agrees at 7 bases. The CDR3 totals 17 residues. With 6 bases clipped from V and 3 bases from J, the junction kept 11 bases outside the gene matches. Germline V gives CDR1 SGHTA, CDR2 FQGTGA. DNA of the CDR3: TGTGCCAGCAGGGGCTCGCGGGAGTCTAGTGGGGCCAACGTCCTGACTTTC. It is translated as CASRGSRESSGANVLTF.

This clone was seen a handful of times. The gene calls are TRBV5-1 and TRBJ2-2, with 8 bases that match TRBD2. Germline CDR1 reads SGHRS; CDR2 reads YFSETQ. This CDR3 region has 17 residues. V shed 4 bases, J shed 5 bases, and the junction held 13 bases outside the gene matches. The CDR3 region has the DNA TGCGCCAGCAGCAAGATAACGGGAGGGCTGGGAACCGGGGAGCTGTTTTTT. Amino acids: CASSKITGGLGTGELFF.

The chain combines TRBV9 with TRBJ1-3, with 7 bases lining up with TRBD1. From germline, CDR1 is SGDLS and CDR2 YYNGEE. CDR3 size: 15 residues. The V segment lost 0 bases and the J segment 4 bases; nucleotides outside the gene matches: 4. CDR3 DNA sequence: TGTGCCAGCAGCGTAGAGGGGGCGCGGGGAAACACCATATATTTT. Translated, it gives CASSVEGARGNTIYF.

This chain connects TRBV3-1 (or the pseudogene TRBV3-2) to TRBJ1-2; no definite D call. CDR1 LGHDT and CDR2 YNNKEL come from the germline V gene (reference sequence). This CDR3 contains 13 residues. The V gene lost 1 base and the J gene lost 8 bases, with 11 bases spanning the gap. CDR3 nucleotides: TGTGCCAGCAGCCAAGCTCGGTACGTGGGCTACACCTTC. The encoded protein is CASSQARYVGYTF.

The chain's CDR3 is CASSETGVPYF. CDR3 DNA: TGTGCCAGCAGTGAAACTGGAGTCCCGTACTTC. The V gene is TRBV2, the J gene TRBJ2-7; D unresolved. Looked up from germline, CDR1 is SNHLY and CDR2 is FYNNEI. This CDR3 has 11 amino acids. Trimming took 2 bases from V and 12 from J, leaving 11 bases between them.